The TCR beta chain described here comes from a study of beta chain features in type 1 diabetes. The study's findings and limits: Significant though moderate, a shortening of TCRB CDR3s appeared in all four CD4+ subsets of Type 1 diabetes patients.

About this clone: The antigen is unknown.

The isolated RNA, all of it, was reverse transcribed, so expressed TCRB transcripts were what got sequenced. Method: immunoSEQ multiplex PCR; TCRdb's copy keeps in-frame clones and lacks some. The data hold hundreds of thousands of clones, with roughly 13% observed a single time. This CDR3 is 15 amino acids long. With V trimmed by 2 bases and J by 1 base, 6 bases remained unmatched. CDR1 GTSNPN and CDR2 SVGIG come from the germline V gene (reference sequence). The sequenced sample consisted of naive CD4+ T cells from blood. The clonotype comes from a man aged 18 to 29 with type 1 diabetes. The chain combines TRBV30 with TRBJ1-1; 8 bases align to TRBD1. The CDR3 protein is CAWSPTGTGNTEAFF. CDR3 DNA sequence: TGTGCCTGGAGTCCGACCGGGACAGGGAACACTGAAGCTTTCTTT. The full variable domain, its missing parts supplied by reference TRBV30 and TRBJ1-1, is SQTIHQWPATLVQPVGSPLSLECTVEGTSNPNLYWYRQAAGRGLQLLFYSVGIGQISSEVPQNLSASRPQDRQFILSSKKLLLSDSGFYLCAWSPTGTGNTEAFFGQGTRLTVV.